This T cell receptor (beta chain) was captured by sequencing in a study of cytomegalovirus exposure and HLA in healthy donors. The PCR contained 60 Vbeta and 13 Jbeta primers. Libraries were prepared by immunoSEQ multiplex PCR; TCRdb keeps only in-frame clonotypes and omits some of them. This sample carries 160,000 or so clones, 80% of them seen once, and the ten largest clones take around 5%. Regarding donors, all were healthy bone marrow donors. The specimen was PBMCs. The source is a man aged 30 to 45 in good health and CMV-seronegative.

CDR3 nucleotide sequence: TGTGCCAGCAGTCCGGACAGGGGAACTGAAGCTTTCTTT. It is translated as CASSPDRGTEAFF. The V gene is TRBV28, the J gene TRBJ1-1; TRBD1 matches 9 bases. Germline assignment: CDR1 MDHEN and CDR2 SYDVKM. J was trimmed by 5 bases and V by 5 bases; bases with no gene match: 3. The CDR3 is 13 residues long.